This TCR beta chain came from a study of blood T cell repertoires in COVID-19. Here immunoSEQ multiplex PCR was the method, and the copy in TCRdb shows in-frame clones only, minus some. This table holds 250,000 or so clones, around nine tenths found once. This CDR3 has 16 residues. V was clipped by 3 bases and J by 2 bases, with 20 bases between them. The germline V gene encodes CDR1 DFQATT and CDR2 SNEGSKA (reference sequence). Sequencing was done on a sample of PBMCs or T cells enriched from blood (not recorded which). The gene calls are TRBV20-1 and TRBJ2-7, with D perhaps TRBD2 (6 bases). This clonotype was sampled from a woman between 50 and 59 years old who had recovered from COVID-19. The CDR3, as DNA: TGCAGTGCTAGTGGTCTTCGGGAGAAATGGACCTACGAGCAGTACTTC. Amino acids: CSASGLREKWTYEQYF.